This T cell receptor (beta chain) was identified during a study of T cells after yellow fever vaccination. This clonotype appeared a few times. What it recognizes is unknown. They built TCR cDNA with 5'RACE template switching, a step that put in a universal primer site and UMIs. MiXCR, run by TCRdb on the 5' RACE reads, gives a single entry per CDR3 protein. The sample includes hundreds of thousands of distinct CDR3 sequences, around 19% of them seen just once. Regarding the study as a whole: FACS-sorted repertoires could contain abundant clonotypes contaminating from the bulk population. Post-booster repertoires again held most primary-vaccination clones (about 96% CD4, 75% to 90% CD8).

The length of the CDR3 is 15 residues. V was cut by 0 bases and J by 6 bases, with 9 bases left in between. Germline CDR1 LGHNA, CDR2 YNFKEQ. Here the sequenced sample was PBMCs, taken before the yellow fever booster vaccination. The clonotype comes from a man younger than 35 who received the YFV17D yellow fever vaccine. The chain combines TRBV4-2 with TRBJ1-6; D unresolved. CDR3 sequence reads: CASSQDPRGNSPLHF. In DNA, the CDR3 is TGTGCCAGCAGCCAAGATCCCCGGGGTAATTCACCCCTCCACTTT.